The sequence of this T cell receptor beta chain was determined in a study of human T cells and chemical hapten exposure. Looking at the study overall: Weekly diphenylcyclopropenone doses were given to patients' scalps across the roughly 25-week study. Study-wide results and limits: Clustering by CDR3 similarity yielded significantly more large clusters from expanded TCRs than controls. PT1 expanded TCR numbers rose with patch test score. High-frequency TCRs, those above 1 in 1000, stayed the same after DPC sensitization.

TCRdb redid the calling of the RACE reads with MiXCR, one entry per CDR3 protein. In the table there are around 120,000 distinct CDR3 sequences, roughly an eighth of which are singletons. With regard to this clonotype: What it binds is not known.

After removal of 8 bases from V and 4 bases from J, the junction contained 9 bases not matched to a gene. The CDR3 contains 14 residues. Germline V gene lookup returns CDR1 SGHDT and CDR2 YYEEEE. Described time point: patch test 1, 2 weeks after DPC sensitization. Noted treatment: therapeutic diphenylcyclopropenone sensitization with weekly scalp DPC. This material consisted of whole blood, taken in connection with sensitization to the hapten diphenylcyclopropenone (DPC). This chain uses TRBV5-6 with TRBJ2-1, with TRBD1 matching 7 bases. The sequence came from a man aged 18 to 30 with alopecia areata. Some clones in this sample may be carry-over from other donors' samples. The CDR3: CASSPGGRYNEQFF. As DNA, the CDR3 is TGTGCCAGTAGCCCAGGGGGTAGATACAATGAGCAGTTCTTC. Complete variable domain (other parts from reference TRBV5-6 and TRBJ2-1): DAGVTQSPTHLIKTRGQQVTLRCSPKSGHDTVSWYQQALGQGPQFIFQYYEEEERQRGNFPDRFSGHQFPNYSSELNVNALLLGDSALYLCASSPGGRYNEQFFGPGTRLTVL.